This entry lists 31 T cell receptor beta chains sequenced from one sample in a study of glioma-infiltrating T cells (dated by TCRdb to 2016 to 2017). The instrument given in TCRdb is Illumina MiSeq. The iRepertoire nested amplicon-rescue multiplex PCR (arm-PCR) platform was used to amplify TCR alpha and beta CDR3 regions from RNA. TCRdb passed the public sequencing reads through fastp at Q25 and MiXCR, retaining productive beta sequences. Each CDR3 protein gets just one entry, which takes the most common genes and DNA from the rows behind it. The sample yields about 93,000 distinct CDR3 sequences; around 37% were counted once. Approximately 38% of the sample comes from the top ten. The specimen was glioma tissue, nonneoplastic brain tissue, or PBMCs (not recorded which). These TCRs come from a human donor with low-grade glioma or glioblastoma, undergoing nonglioma brain surgery, or in good health (not recorded which).

This clonotype was picked up many times. The chain's CDR3 is CASSPMGTEGYGYTF. CDR3 in DNA: TGTGCCAGCAGTCCGATGGGGACAGAGGGCTATGGCTACACCTTC. V and J are TRBV28 and TRBJ1-2; 7 bases are a match to TRBD1. In germline, CDR1 is MDHEN, CDR2 SYDVKM. V gave up 5 bases and J gave up 4 bases; unmatched junction bases: 10. CDR3 length equals 15 residues.

With regard to this clonotype: This likely comes from a read error, as the CDR3 has no conserved phenylalanine or tryptophan at its end. The chain recombines TRBV20-1 with TRBJ2-3; 7 bases agree with TRBD1. Germline lookup yields CDR1 DFQATT and CDR2 SNEGSKA (reference sequence). V was clipped by 7 bases and J by 3 bases; unmatched bases: 4. This CDR3 spans 12 amino acids. The CDR3 DNA sequence: TGCAGTGTTAGGGGGCAGACAGATACGCAGTATCTC. Translation gives CSVRGQTDTQYL.

This clonotype was detected ten times or more. This chain links TRBV7-6 with TRBJ2-5; D not certain. This CDR3 has 16 residues. Germline V gene lookup returns CDR1 SGHVS and CDR2 FNYEAQ. The V end lost 0 bases, the J end lost 2 bases, and 13 bases lay between the germline ends. CDR3 loop: CASSLASPDKQETQYF. Written as DNA, the CDR3 is TGTGCCAGCAGCTTAGCGAGTCCGGATAAACAAGAGACCCAGTACTTC.

This clonotype was recorded at least ten times. The genes are TRBV7-9 and TRBJ2-5, with a tentative D call TRBD1 (5 bases). The CDR3 has 13 residues. Per germline, CDR1 SEHNR and CDR2 FQNEAQ (reference sequence). V was shortened by 3 bases and J by 3 bases, with 8 bases between the two germline ends. The DNA for the CDR3 is TGTGCCAGCAGCTTTTCCAGGGAAGAGACCCAGTACTTC. Protein sequence: CASSFSREETQYF.

A word on this clonotype: A much larger clone is a single base away; this may be a read error. The V gene is TRBV19, the J gene TRBJ2-1, with D tentatively TRBD1 or TRBD2 (5 bases each). This CDR3 spans 13 amino acids. Germline lookup yields CDR1 LNHDA and CDR2 SQIVND (reference sequence). V lost 2 bases, J lost 13 bases, and 15 bases lay in between. CDR3 bases: TGTGCCAGTAGTATAAGAGGGGCGGAGACCCAGTTCTTC. Amino acid sequence: CASSIRGAETQFF. Full variable domain (missing parts from reference TRBV19 and TRBJ2-1): DGGITQSPKYLFRKEGQNVTLSCEQNLNHDAMYWYRQDPGQGLRLIYYSQIVNDFQKGDIAEGYSVSREKKESFPLTVTSAQKNPTAFYLCASSIRGAETQFFGPGTRLTVL.

This clonotype was recorded at least ten times. V is TRBV7-2 and J is TRBJ2-7, with 10 bases aligning to TRBD2. Trimming took 1 base from V and 0 from J; bases not matched to a gene: 9. The CDR3 loop spans 18 amino acids. CDR1 and CDR2 (germline): SGHTA, FQGNSA. The CDR3 nucleotides are TGTGCCAGCAGCTTAGGTCCAGCGGGAGGGCCGAGCTCCTACGAGCAGTACTTC. It translates to CASSLGPAGGPSSYEQYF.

In this sample, this clonotype turned up many times. The chain couples TRBV5-1 to TRBJ2-5, with TRBD2 identical over 7 bases. Germline trimming cut 0 bases from V and 1 base from J; bases unmatched to any gene: 3. This CDR3 contains 15 residues. CDR1 is SGHRS, CDR2 YFSETQ, per germline. This CDR3 reads CASSLGLAAQETQYF. The CDR3 coding sequence is TGCGCCAGCAGCTTGGGGCTAGCGGCCCAAGAGACCCAGTACTTC.

The chain has TRBV7-2 and TRBJ2-7, with D uncertain. V dropped 4 bases and J dropped 7 bases, with 11 bases sitting between them. Germline CDR1 SGHTA, CDR2 FQGNSA. The CDR3 is 12 residues long. The CDR3 sequence: CASSSPGGEQYF. DNA for the CDR3: TGTGCCAGCAGCTCCCCCGGTGGGGAGCAGTACTTC.

A word on this clonotype: A much larger clonotype is one base distant, so this may be a read error. This chain links TRBV5-4 with TRBJ2-1; D unclear. This CDR3 contains 15 residues. Germline CDR1 SGHNT, CDR2 YYREEE (reference sequence). Trimming removed 4 bases from V and 0 bases from J, with 11 bases in between. This CDR3 reads CASSADVNSYNEQFF. The CDR3 DNA is TGTGCCAGCAGCGCTGACGTAAACTCCTACAATGAGCAGTTCTTC.

This clonotype was counted at least ten times. This chain links TRBV15 with TRBJ2-3, with a tentative D call TRBD2 (5 bases). Germline values: CDR1 LNHNV, CDR2 YYDKDF (reference sequence). Trimming took 1 base from V and 2 from J, leaving 10 bases between them. The CDR3 is 15 residues long. The CDR3 bases are TGTGCCACCAGCAGAGCGGGATGGGACACAGATACGCAGTATTTT. Translated: CATSRAGWDTDTQYF.

This clonotype was seen ten or more times. CDR3 residues: CASSSPRDRGNPYEQYF. The CDR3 DNA reads as TGTGCCAGCAGTTCACCAAGGGACAGGGGTAACCCTTACGAGCAGTACTTC. The rearrangement joins TRBV12-3 or TRBV12-4 to TRBJ2-7, with TRBD1 identical over 10 bases. The V gene end was trimmed by 4 bases and the J gene end by 4 bases; junction bases not matched to a gene: 13. The CDR3 length is 17 residues.

This clonotype has a single count. A read error is possible here, since a much larger clone lies one base away. The chain links TRBV5-5 to TRBJ2-1; D is uncertain. Germline V gene sequence: CDR1 SGHKS, CDR2 YYEKEE (reference sequence). The CDR3 loop spans 15 amino acids. Here the CDR3 reads CASSFSSSGYNEKFF. The CDR3 DNA reads as TGTGCCAGCAGCTTTTCCTCCTCCGGGTACAATGAGAAGTTCTTC.

Ten or more counts support this clonotype. The gene calls are TRBV7-6 and TRBJ2-5, with D uncertain. Looked up from germline, CDR1 is SGHVS and CDR2 is FNYEAQ. V lost 5 bases to trimming and J lost 0 bases, with 16 bases between them. This CDR3 comprises 16 residues. The DNA for the CDR3 is TGTGCCAGCAGCCCCGTCCGTGCGGCGTACCAAGAGACCCAGTACTTC. This gives the protein CASSPVRAAYQETQYF.

At least ten counts were recorded for this clonotype. J is TRBJ2-7 and V is TRBV27; D is unclear. Trimming took off 1 base at V and 3 bases at J, with 7 bases between the two ends. This CDR3 has 13 amino acids. Germline CDR1 and CDR2: MNHEY and SMNVEV (reference sequence). DNA for the CDR3: TGTGCCAGCAGTTTATTGTCAGACTACGAGCAGTACTTC. Its protein product is CASSLLSDYEQYF.

This clonotype was seen once. The chain has TRBV28 and TRBJ2-5, with D uncertain. The CDR3 length is 12 residues. The germline V gene has CDR1 MDHEN and CDR2 SYDVKM. The CDR3 sequence is CVSSLYQETQYF. The CDR3 bases are TGTGTTAGCAGTTTGTACCAAGAGACCCAGTACTTC.

The rearrangement uses TRBV6-2 or TRBV6-3 and TRBJ2-3; 10 bases agree with TRBD2. With 5 bases clipped from V and 0 bases from J, the junction kept 2 bases outside the gene matches. Germline V gives CDR1 MNHEY, CDR2 SVGEGT. This CDR3 contains 15 residues. The CDR3 DNA follows: TGTGCCAGCAGTCTGACTAGCGGGAGCACAGATACGCAGTATTTT. It codes for CASSLTSGSTDTQYF.

To note about this clonotype: A read error may produce the germline difference seen at one junction end. This rearrangement joins TRBV7-9 to TRBJ1-1; the D is unclear. Per the germline V gene, CDR1 is SEHNR and CDR2 is FQNEAQ (reference sequence). This CDR3 has 13 amino acids. The CDR3 here is CASSLDSSLEAVF. The CDR3 DNA sequence: TGTGCCAGCAGCTTAGATTCCAGCCTGGAAGCTGTCTTT.

This clonotype was observed many times. The chain recombines TRBV20-1 with TRBJ2-7, with 8 bases matching TRBD2. This CDR3 contains 14 residues. The V segment lost 3 bases and the J segment 2 bases; nucleotides outside the gene matches: 6. The germline V gene has CDR1 DFQATT and CDR2 SNEGSKA (reference sequence). CDR3 protein: CSASGRAQTYEQYF. The CDR3 bases are TGCAGTGCTAGCGGGAGGGCCCAAACCTACGAGCAGTACTTC.

This clonotype was seen many times. This chain uses TRBV27 with TRBJ2-5; D is uncertain. V was clipped by 3 bases and J by 0 bases, with 5 bases between them. The CDR3 sequence is 13 residues long. From germline, CDR1 is MNHEY and CDR2 SMNVEV (reference sequence). CDR3 nucleotides: TGTGCCAGCAGTTTTACAGACCAAGAGACCCAGTACTTC. Its protein product is CASSFTDQETQYF.

To note about this clonotype: The junction departs from the called germline gene at one end, perhaps through a read error. V is TRBV3-1 and J is TRBJ2-7, with D perhaps given as TRBD1 or TRBD2 (5 bases each). This CDR3 has 15 amino acids. CDR1 is LGHDT and CDR2 is YNNKEL in the germline V gene (reference sequence). CDR3 sequence reads: CASSQGGPGSYEQYF. The CDR3 nucleotides are TGTGCCAGCAGCCAAGGGGGACCGGGATCCTACGAGCAGTATTTC.

With regard to this clonotype: Mismatch with germline at one junction end may stem from a read error. V is TRBV7-9 and J is TRBJ2-5; no clear D. The germline V gene has CDR1 SEHNR and CDR2 FQNEAQ (reference sequence). This CDR3 has 11 amino acids. The CDR3 spells CASRHQENQYF. The CDR3 DNA follows: TGTGCCAGCAGACATCAAGAGAACCAGTACTTC.

Turning to this clonotype: One junction end does not reproduce the germline sequence, and a read error may be involved. The V gene is TRBV29-1, the J gene TRBJ2-7; TRBD1 is a possible D gene (6 bases). The CDR3 is 12 residues long. Germline CDR1 and CDR2: SQVTM and ANQGSEA. The chain's CDR3 is CSAGWPEQGLYF. CDR3 DNA sequence: TGCAGCGCTGGATGGCCGGAACAGGGTTTGTATTTC.

This clonotype was seen many times. The V call is TRBV5-6, the J call TRBJ2-2; TRBD1 matches 7 bases. The V gene's germline CDR1 is SGHDT and CDR2 YYEEEE. This CDR3 region has 15 residues. The V gene end was trimmed by 4 bases and the J gene end by 1 base; junction bases not matched to a gene: 4. Here the CDR3 reads CASSRGQMNTGELFF. Written as DNA, the CDR3 is TGTGCCAGCAGCCGGGGACAGATGAACACCGGGGAGCTGTTTTTT. The variable domain in full, completed from reference TRBV5-6 and TRBJ2-2, reads DAGVTQSPTHLIKTRGQQVTLRCSPKSGHDTVSWYQQALGQGPQFIFQYYEEEERQRGNFPDRFSGHQFPNYSSELNVNALLLGDSALYLCASSRGQMNTGELFFGEGSRLTVL.

This clonotype showed up many times. The chain is built from TRBV19 and TRBJ2-1; D unclear. The CDR3 has 12 residues. The germline V gene encodes CDR1 LNHDA and CDR2 SQIVND (reference sequence). The V end was cut by 4 bases, the J end by 10 bases, with 11 bases between. The CDR3 sequence is CASSRSQWEQFF. The CDR3 bases are TGTGCCAGTAGTAGGTCCCAGTGGGAGCAGTTCTTC.

This clonotype was seen only a few times. A much larger clonotype is one base distant, so this may be a read error. This chain uses TRBV18 with TRBJ1-1, with D tentatively TRBD1 (5 bases). Germline CDR1 reads KGHSH; CDR2 reads LQKENI. The CDR3 is 14 residues long. With 2 bases removed from V and 6 bases from J, the gap between germline ends came to 13 bases. CDR3 amino acids: CASSPKGWNAEAFF. The CDR3, as DNA: TGTGCCAGCTCACCAAAGGGGTGGAATGCTGAAGCTTTCTTT.

A word on this clonotype: An end of the junction differs from the germline gene, which may be a read error. V is TRBV6-2 or TRBV6-3 and J is TRBJ2-5; no firm D call. This CDR3 has 14 residues. Germline values: CDR1 MNHEY, CDR2 SVGEGT. Here the CDR3 reads CAISYWALGETQYF. Here the CDR3 DNA reads TGTGCCATCAGTTACTGGGCCCTCGGTGAGACCCAGTACTTC.

The V gene is TRBV6-2 or TRBV6-3, the J gene TRBJ2-7; 12 bases are shared with TRBD2. The CDR3 runs to 15 residues. Germline CDR1 reads MNHEY; CDR2 reads SVGEGT. The junction had 10 bases not matched to a gene; V was cut back by 8 bases and J by 5 bases. The CDR3 bases are TGTGCCAGCGGTTCGACTAGCGGGGGCCTCCACGAGCAGTACTTC. Encoded protein: CASGSTSGGLHEQYF.

This clonotype occurred many times. J is TRBJ2-7 and V is TRBV2; tentatively, D is TRBD1 (5 bases). Trimming removed 4 bases at V and 3 bases at J, with 10 bases between. The length of the CDR3 is 13 residues. Germline CDR1 is SNHLY and CDR2 is FYNNEI. CDR3 DNA sequence: TGTGCCAGCAGTGTAGGCAGGGACTACGAGCAGTACTTC. Translation: CASSVGRDYEQYF.

This clonotype was counted many times. This chain links TRBV20-1 with TRBJ2-3, with TRBD2 identical over 10 bases. Germline V gives CDR1 DFQATT, CDR2 SNEGSKA (reference sequence). V gave up 6 bases and J gave up 2 bases; unmatched junction bases: 8. The CDR3 consists of 15 residues. The CDR3 region is CSANNLAGVTDTQYF. The CDR3 coding sequence is TGCAGTGCAAACAACCTAGCGGGGGTCACAGATACGCAGTATTTT.

About this clonotype: This may be a read error, as it is one base from a much larger clone. The rearrangement uses TRBV2 and TRBJ2-2, with TRBD2 identical over 13 bases. CDR1 and CDR2 from the germline V gene are SNHLY and FYNNEI. The CDR3 has 17 amino acids. The CDR3, as DNA: TGTGCCAGCAGTGAGACTAGCGGGGGGAGGGGCACCGGGGAGATGTTTTTT. Translating it yields CASSETSGGRGTGEMFF. The whole variable domain, remainder taken from reference TRBV2 and TRBJ2-2, is EPEVTQTPSHQVTQMGQEVILRCVPISNHLYFYWYRQILGQKVEFLVSFYNNEISEKSEIFDDQFSVERPDGSNFTLKIRSTKLEDSAMYFCASSETSGGRGTGEMFFGEGSRLTVL.

This clonotype was recorded many times. The chain recombines TRBV6-1 with TRBJ2-7; D call uncertain. V lost 5 bases, J lost 3 bases, and 11 bases lay in between. The V gene's germline CDR1 is MNHNS and CDR2 SASEGT. This CDR3 comprises 13 residues. For the CDR3, the DNA is TGTGCCAGCAGTCTCACCCCCGTCTACGAGCAGTACTTC. As protein: CASSLTPVYEQYF.